These T cell receptor beta chains were read from a single sample in a study of OX40 agonist ivuxolimab in advanced cancers. TCRdb's copy holds only in-frame clones and misses some; the assay was immunoSEQ multiplex PCR. Here the sample spans tens of thousands of clones, more than 70% being singletons. The source material was CD4+ or CD8+ T cells sorted from blood, sampled in a trial of the OX40 agonist ivuxolimab. These receptors all stem from an adult with an advanced solid tumor such as melanoma, head and neck, liver or kidney cancer. CDR3s include the opening cysteine and the closing phenylalanine or tryptophan. Fields, in order: clone size, J gene, D gene, V gene, CDR3 protein, CDR3 DNA. A D gene is named only where the DNA matches it firmly. Expanded clones are given a class, and other clones once, few, many or no size at all.

clone size: NA; J gene: TRBJ1-5; D gene: TRBD1; V gene: TRBV19; CDR3 protein: CASSIGSGQGGQPQHF; CDR3 DNA: TGTGCCAGTAGTATTGGTTCGGGACAGGGAGGACAGCCCCAGCATTTT
clone size: NA; J gene: TRBJ1-5; D gene: NA; V gene: TRBV18; CDR3 protein: CASSPRGGKGNQPQHF; CDR3 DNA: TGTGCCAGCTCACCACGCGGGGGGAAGGGCAATCAGCCCCAGCATTTT
clone size: NA; J gene: TRBJ2-1; D gene: TRBD2; V gene: TRBV4-2; CDR3 protein: CASSQDWLAGGSYNEQFF; CDR3 DNA: TGTGCCAGCAGCCAAGATTGGCTAGCGGGAGGCTCCTACAATGAGCAGTTCTTC
clone size: NA; J gene: TRBJ1-2; D gene: NA; V gene: TRBV6-6; CDR3 protein: CASSLQGLGYTF; CDR3 DNA: TGTGCCAGCAGTCTACAGGGTCTTGGCTACACCTTC
clone size: NA; J gene: TRBJ2-1; D gene: NA; V gene: TRBV28; CDR3 protein: CASSLGLLVNNEQFF; CDR3 DNA: TGTGCCAGCAGTTTAGGTCTACTAGTCAACAATGAGCAGTTCTTC
clone size: NA; J gene: TRBJ1-3; D gene: TRBD1; V gene: TRBV7-2; CDR3 protein: CASSSNPLLTGAGNTIYF; CDR3 DNA: TGTGCCAGCAGCTCAAACCCCCTATTGACAGGGGCTGGAAACACCATATATTTT
clone size: NA; J gene: TRBJ2-7; D gene: NA; V gene: TRBV19; CDR3 protein: CASSARDTPSLKQYF; CDR3 DNA: TGTGCCAGTAGTGCCCGGGACACCCCTTCCTTAAAGCAGTACTTC
clone size: few; J gene: TRBJ2-1; D gene: NA; V gene: TRBV11-3; CDR3 protein: CASSPRQFRLGSYNEQFF; CDR3 DNA: TGTGCCAGCAGCCCAAGACAGTTTAGGTTGGGATCCTACAATGAGCAGTTCTTC
clone size: NA; J gene: TRBJ1-1; D gene: TRBD1; V gene: TRBV29-1; CDR3 protein: CSVEKGDRVGAFF; CDR3 DNA: TGCAGCGTTGAAAAGGGGGACAGGGTCGGAGCTTTCTTT
clone size: NA; J gene: TRBJ1-1; D gene: NA; V gene: TRBV11-2; CDR3 protein: CASSSPVGNTEAFF; CDR3 DNA: TGTGCCAGCAGCTCCCCCGTGGGGAACACTGAAGCTTTCTTT
clone size: NA; J gene: TRBJ1-2; D gene: NA; V gene: TRBV6-6; CDR3 protein: CASSFQGGSYTF; CDR3 DNA: TGTGCCAGCAGTTTCCAGGGTGGGAGCTACACCTTC
clone size: NA; J gene: TRBJ1-2; D gene: NA; V gene: TRBV6-5; CDR3 protein: CASSYSRGRGGYTF; CDR3 DNA: TGTGCCAGCAGTTACAGTCGGGGGCGCGGTGGCTACACCTTC
clone size: NA; J gene: TRBJ1-1; D gene: NA; V gene: TRBV19; CDR3 protein: CASSPRNGGPEAFF; CDR3 DNA: TGTGCCAGTAGTCCCCGTAATGGCGGGCCTGAAGCTTTCTTT
clone size: NA; J gene: TRBJ1-1; D gene: NA; V gene: TRBV9; CDR3 protein: CASSLPGRNTEAFF; CDR3 DNA: TGTGCCAGCAGCCTCCCAGGGAGGAACACTGAAGCTTTCTTT
clone size: NA; J gene: TRBJ2-7; D gene: NA; V gene: TRBV19; CDR3 protein: CASSLKGQPSYEQYF; CDR3 DNA: TGTGCCAGTAGTCTAAAAGGGCAGCCCTCCTACGAGCAGTACTTC
clone size: NA; J gene: TRBJ2-1; D gene: TRBD1; V gene: TRBV28; CDR3 protein: CASSFPRTGDDNEQFF; CDR3 DNA: TGTGCCAGCAGTTTTCCTAGGACAGGGGACGACAATGAGCAGTTCTTC
clone size: NA; J gene: TRBJ1-4; D gene: NA; V gene: TRBV5-6; CDR3 protein: CASSEDRAGYEKLFF; CDR3 DNA: TGTGCCAGCAGCGAGGACCGGGCGGGGTATGAAAAACTGTTTTTT
clone size: NA; J gene: TRBJ2-4; D gene: NA; V gene: TRBV28; CDR3 protein: CASSPRGGGGNIQYF; CDR3 DNA: TGTGCCAGCAGTCCCCGGGGTGGGGGAGGAAACATTCAGTACTTC
clone size: NA; J gene: TRBJ1-4; D gene: NA; V gene: TRBV2; CDR3 protein: CASLMDSATNEKLFF; CDR3 DNA: TGTGCCAGTTTAATGGACAGCGCAACTAATGAAAAACTGTTTTTT
clone size: NA; J gene: TRBJ1-2; D gene: NA; V gene: TRBV6-5; CDR3 protein: CASSYSLNYGYTF; CDR3 DNA: TGTGCCAGCAGTTACTCCCTTAACTATGGCTACACCTTC
clone size: NA; J gene: TRBJ1-2; D gene: NA; V gene: TRBV2; CDR3 protein: CASSEEGFNYGYTF; CDR3 DNA: TGTGCCAGCAGTGAAGAAGGGTTTAACTATGGCTACACCTTC
clone size: NA; J gene: TRBJ2-3; D gene: TRBD2; V gene: TRBV11-3; CDR3 protein: CASSSRAGSTDTQYF; CDR3 DNA: TGTGCCAGCAGCTCCCGAGCGGGAAGCACAGATACGCAGTATTTT
clone size: NA; J gene: TRBJ1-5; D gene: NA; V gene: TRBV19; CDR3 protein: CASRSPSQPQHF; CDR3 DNA: TGTGCCAGTAGATCTCCGTCTCAGCCCCAGCATTTT
clone size: NA; J gene: TRBJ2-3; D gene: NA; V gene: TRBV29-1; CDR3 protein: CSVVGGRGDTQYF; CDR3 DNA: TGCAGCGTTGTGGGAGGCCGGGGAGATACGCAGTATTTT
clone size: NA; J gene: TRBJ1-6; D gene: TRBD1; V gene: TRBV5-4; CDR3 protein: CASSQAGTGVSPLHF; CDR3 DNA: TGTGCCAGCAGCCAAGCGGGGACAGGGGTTTCACCCCTCCACTTT
clone size: NA; J gene: TRBJ1-1; D gene: NA; V gene: TRBV4-2; CDR3 protein: CASSRMNTEAFF; CDR3 DNA: TGTGCCAGCAGCCGTATGAACACTGAAGCTTTCTTT
clone size: NA; J gene: TRBJ1-2; D gene: NA; V gene: TRBV6-6; CDR3 protein: CASRRPSGIGYTF; CDR3 DNA: TGTGCCAGCAGGAGGCCGTCAGGGATCGGCTACACCTTC
clone size: NA; J gene: TRBJ2-7; D gene: NA; V gene: TRBV11-2; CDR3 protein: CASSLASYEQYF; CDR3 DNA: TGTGCCAGCAGCTTAGCCTCTTACGAGCAGTACTTC
clone size: NA; J gene: TRBJ2-7; D gene: TRBD2; V gene: TRBV27; CDR3 protein: CASRRDVTGGEQYF; CDR3 DNA: TGTGCCAGCAGACGGGACGTCACGGGGGGCGAGCAGTACTTC
clone size: NA; J gene: TRBJ1-1; D gene: NA; V gene: TRBV11-2; CDR3 protein: CASSLQGRGYTEAFF; CDR3 DNA: TGTGCCAGCAGCTTACAGGGAAGGGGTTACACCGAAGCTTTCTTT
clone size: NA; J gene: TRBJ2-3; D gene: NA; V gene: TRBV9; CDR3 protein: CASSVALGTGTDTQYF; CDR3 DNA: TGTGCCAGCAGCGTAGCTCTGGGAACTGGCACAGATACGCAGTATTTT
clone size: NA; J gene: TRBJ2-3; D gene: TRBD2; V gene: TRBV5-1; CDR3 protein: CASSAGLAALTDTQYF; CDR3 DNA: TGCGCCAGCAGCGCGGGACTAGCGGCCCTCACAGATACGCAGTATTTT
clone size: NA; J gene: TRBJ1-2; D gene: TRBD1; V gene: TRBV2; CDR3 protein: CASSPGTGGSGYTF; CDR3 DNA: TGTGCCAGCAGTCCCGGGACAGGGGGCTCTGGCTACACCTTC
clone size: NA; J gene: TRBJ1-4; D gene: NA; V gene: TRBV30; CDR3 protein: CAWSASDGGDSLFF; CDR3 DNA: TGTGCCTGGAGTGCCTCGGACGGCGGGGATTCACTGTTTTTT
clone size: NA; J gene: TRBJ1-1; D gene: TRBD1; V gene: TRBV11-2; CDR3 protein: CVSSLDPHRGTEAFF; CDR3 DNA: TGTGTCAGCAGCCTAGACCCCCACAGGGGCACTGAAGCTTTCTTT
clone size: NA; J gene: TRBJ1-1; D gene: NA; V gene: TRBV5-6; CDR3 protein: CASSLLSGEGAEAFF; CDR3 DNA: TGTGCCAGCAGCTTGCTGTCTGGGGAGGGGGCTGAAGCTTTCTTT
clone size: NA; J gene: TRBJ1-1; D gene: TRBD1; V gene: TRBV18; CDR3 protein: CASSRQGGTEAFF; CDR3 DNA: TGTGCCAGCTCTCGACAGGGGGGGACTGAAGCTTTCTTT
clone size: NA; J gene: TRBJ2-6; D gene: TRBD1; V gene: TRBV28; CDR3 protein: CASSFYGQGRSGANVLTF; CDR3 DNA: TGTGCCAGCAGTTTTTACGGACAGGGGCGCTCTGGGGCCAACGTCCTGACTTTC
clone size: NA; J gene: TRBJ2-1; D gene: NA; V gene: TRBV12-5; CDR3 protein: CARLRCTGPYNEQFF; CDR3 DNA: TGTGCTAGGCTCCGATGCACAGGCCCTTACAATGAGCAGTTCTTC
clone size: NA; J gene: TRBJ2-3; D gene: NA; V gene: TRBV18; CDR3 protein: CASSQLEGSTDTQYF; CDR3 DNA: TGTGCCAGCTCACAACTAGAGGGGAGCACAGATACGCAGTATTTT
clone size: NA; J gene: TRBJ2-3; D gene: TRBD2; V gene: TRBV19; CDR3 protein: CASSRLAGGPGGTQYF; CDR3 DNA: TGTGCCAGTAGCAGACTAGCGGGAGGGCCTGGCGGTACGCAGTATTTT
clone size: NA; J gene: TRBJ2-2; D gene: NA; V gene: TRBV4-1; CDR3 protein: CASSSRWEGSSTGELFF; CDR3 DNA: TGCGCCAGCAGCTCAAGATGGGAAGGTTCCAGCACCGGGGAGCTGTTTTTT
clone size: NA; J gene: TRBJ2-3; D gene: TRBD2; V gene: TRBV15; CDR3 protein: CATSSLDLAATDTQYF; CDR3 DNA: TGTGCCACCAGCTCCCTAGATCTAGCGGCCACAGATACGCAGTATTTT
clone size: NA; J gene: TRBJ2-1; D gene: NA; V gene: TRBV5-4; CDR3 protein: CASNRGVAGDSNEQFF; CDR3 DNA: TGTGCCAGCAACAGGGGGGTAGCGGGGGATAGCAATGAGCAGTTCTTC